The following is a T cell receptor (beta chain) sequence with its context. Its antigen remains unknown. The PCR used 60 Vbeta and 13 Jbeta primers. Only in-frame clones appear in the TCRdb table, and some are missing; sequencing was by immunoSEQ multiplex PCR. The profile shows roughly 120,000 clones, roughly 80% of them singletons. These data come from a study of cytomegalovirus exposure and HLA in healthy donors. Looking at the study overall: The Caucasian-associated ancestry cluster held roughly 80% of a few hundred genotyped donors. Study-level points and caveats: In a later analysis, compared with equally common non-associated chains, HLA-associated beta chains were more expanded. On later analysis, the bulk of CMV-associated TCR beta chains appeared to be HLA-restricted. A list of around 160 TCR beta chains associated with cytomegalovirus was given.

V was pared by 2 bases and J by 9 bases, with 7 bases of the junction left unmatched. The germline V gene has CDR1 SGHVS and CDR2 FQNEAQ. This CDR3 contains 15 residues. The rearrangement uses TRBV7-8 and TRBJ2-1; 10 bases are a match to TRBD2. This TCR derives from a woman aged 40 to 50 in good health and CMV-seropositive. Sequencing input: PBMCs. The DNA of the CDR3 is TGTGCCAGCAGCTTAAGGTCTAGCGGGAGTGGTGAGCAGTTCTTC. This codes for CASSLRSSGSGEQFF.